The clone carrying this T cell receptor (beta chain) was observed a handful of times. These data belong to a study of identical twins. CDR1 SGHAT and CDR2 FQNNGV come from the germline V gene. With V trimmed by 5 bases and J by 3 bases, 7 bases remained unmatched. CDR3 length equals 18 residues. Unique molecular identifiers were in the cDNA, with template-switch universal primer binding. TCRdb called the 5' RACE reads again in MiXCR, with one record for every CDR3 protein. This table holds nearly 200,000 distinct CDR3 sequences, more than 15% found once. The same data also went into a second study, on T cells expressing NK-cell markers. That paper states: No clear determination of HCMV specificity was made for expanded NKG2C+ T cell clones.

Sequenced: CD8+ T cells sorted from blood. The TCR comes from a woman under 30 in good health. The V gene is TRBV11-2, the J gene TRBJ2-1, with TRBD2 identical over 16 bases. The CDR3 loop is CASSPPGLAGGIYNEQFF. The CDR3 DNA is TGTGCCAGCAGCCCTCCGGGACTAGCGGGAGGGATCTACAATGAGCAGTTCTTC.